This T cell receptor (beta chain) was documented in a study of blood T cell repertoires in COVID-19 (dated by TCRdb to about 2020). About the study as a whole: Samples from collaborators originated in the United States, Italy and Spain and spanned both the acute and convalescent phases of COVID-19. The repertoires were released in a freely available public database intended as a resource for research on the immune response to SARS-CoV-2. Samples were obtained from the ongoing ImmuneRACE study (first 160 participants) and from about 1,300 subjects provided by 6 global collaborators. The prospective study material was composed of cDNA or gDNA derived from T cells, B-cell-depleted T cells, or PBMCs. Deeply sampled blood TCRbeta repertoires from subjects exposed to, actively infected with, or recovered from COVID-19 were included in the dataset. Where available, HLA class I and class II types were obtained from metadata supplied by the sample provider rather than from assay-based typing. Sample metadata almost always included a de-identified subject ID, COVID-19 status, age in years and sex. Here is what the overall study found, with its caveats: The quantity of clinical and demographic metadata differed by source and by participant and was supplied without curation.

Inclusive of the bounding cysteine and phenylalanine, the CDR3 is 12 residues long. CDR3 DNA only is kept here, 36 bases in frame from base 1. Sequences SGHRS (CDR1) and YFSETQ (CDR2) are obtained from the germline V gene. V is pared back by 0 bases and J by 5 bases, with 5 bases lying between the germline termini. TCRbeta CDR3 regions were amplified from genomic DNA using the immunoSEQ Assay, a bias-controlled multiplex PCR. Processing in the source paper ran as follows. Within the assay, amplification of reference gene primers was used to estimate how many nucleated cells each sample contained. Sequence reads were collapsed and filtered to measure the absolute abundance of every unique TCRbeta CDR3 rearrangement. For each sample, productive Simpson clonality was calculated by taking the square root of Simpson's diversity index across productive rearrangements. TCRdb stores this immuneACCESS table with in-frame sequences only. Part of the clones is absent; in the studies checked, under half of the shortfall reflects unresolved V genes, and no reason is known for the rest. That table is the source of V, J and clone size, and D and trimming were worked out from the DNA. This sample comprises 310,000 or so clones, around 91% of them detected only once. The top ten clones comprise less than 2% of the sample.

As for this clone: No antigen is known for it. No qualities accompany the bases; no much larger clone lies one base away.

Participants in the prospective study were aged about 18 to 95 years, lived in 20 to 30 United States geographic areas, and enrolled through a virtual design. Cohort assignment in the prospective study relied on participant-reported clinical history from a screening survey and a study questionnaire. Mobile phlebotomists in the prospective study collected whole blood, serum and a nasopharyngeal or oropharyngeal swab from every participant. Over a roughly 2-month period, participants in the prospective study had the option of providing additional blood draws and questionnaires. Before DNA extraction, blood samples from the prospective study were shipped at room temperature or frozen.

The chain links TRBV5-1 with TRBJ2-5, with the D gene call left open. The sequenced sample was PBMCs or T cells enriched from blood (not recorded which). This clonotype originated in a woman between 18 and 30 years old with acute COVID-19. The bases read TGCGCCAGCAGCTTGGTCGAGGAGACCCAGTACTTC. This translates into CASSLVEETQYF.